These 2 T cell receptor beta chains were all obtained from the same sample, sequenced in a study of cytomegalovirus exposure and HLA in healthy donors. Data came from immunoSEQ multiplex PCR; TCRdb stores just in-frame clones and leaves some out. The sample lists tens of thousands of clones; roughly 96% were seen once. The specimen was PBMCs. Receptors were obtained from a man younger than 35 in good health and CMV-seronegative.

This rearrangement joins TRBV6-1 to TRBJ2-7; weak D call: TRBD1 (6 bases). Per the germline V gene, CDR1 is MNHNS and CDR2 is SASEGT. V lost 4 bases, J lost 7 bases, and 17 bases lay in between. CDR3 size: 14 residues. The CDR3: CASSGPGTPGEQYF. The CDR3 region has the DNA TGTGCCAGCAGTGGTCCCGGGACACCGGGGGAGCAGTACTTC.

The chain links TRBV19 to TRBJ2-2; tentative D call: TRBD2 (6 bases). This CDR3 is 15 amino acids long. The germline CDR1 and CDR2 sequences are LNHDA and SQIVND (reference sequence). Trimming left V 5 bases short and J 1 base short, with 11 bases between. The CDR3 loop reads CASSAGLWNTGELFF. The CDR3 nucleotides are TGTGCCAGTAGTGCGGGACTTTGGAACACCGGGGAGCTGTTTTTT.